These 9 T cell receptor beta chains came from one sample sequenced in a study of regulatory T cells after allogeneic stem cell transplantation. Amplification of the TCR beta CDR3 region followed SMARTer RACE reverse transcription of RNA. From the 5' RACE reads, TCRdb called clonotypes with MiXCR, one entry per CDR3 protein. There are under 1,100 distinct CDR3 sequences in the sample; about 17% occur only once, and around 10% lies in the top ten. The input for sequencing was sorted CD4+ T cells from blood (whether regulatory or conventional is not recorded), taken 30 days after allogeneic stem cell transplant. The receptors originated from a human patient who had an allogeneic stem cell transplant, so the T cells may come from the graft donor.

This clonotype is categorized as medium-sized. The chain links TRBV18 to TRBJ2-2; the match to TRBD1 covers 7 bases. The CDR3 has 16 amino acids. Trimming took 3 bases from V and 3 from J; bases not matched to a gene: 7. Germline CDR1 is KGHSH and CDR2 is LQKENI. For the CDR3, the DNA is TGTGCCAGCTCACCCTCCAGGGGGACGCACACCGGGGAGCTGTTTTTT. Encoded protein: CASSPSRGTHTGELFF.

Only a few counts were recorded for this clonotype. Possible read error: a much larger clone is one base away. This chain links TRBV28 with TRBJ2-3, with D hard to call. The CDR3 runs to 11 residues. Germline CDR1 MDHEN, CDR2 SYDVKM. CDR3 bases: TGTGCCAGCAGTTCCACAGATACGCGGTATTTT. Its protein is CASSSTDTRYF.

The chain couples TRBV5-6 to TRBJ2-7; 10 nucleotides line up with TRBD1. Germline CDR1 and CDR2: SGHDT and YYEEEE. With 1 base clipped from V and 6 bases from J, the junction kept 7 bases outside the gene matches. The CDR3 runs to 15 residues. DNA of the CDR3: TGTGCCAGCAGCTTGCCGGGACAGGGGCGATTCGAGCAGTACTTC. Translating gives CASSLPGQGRFEQYF.

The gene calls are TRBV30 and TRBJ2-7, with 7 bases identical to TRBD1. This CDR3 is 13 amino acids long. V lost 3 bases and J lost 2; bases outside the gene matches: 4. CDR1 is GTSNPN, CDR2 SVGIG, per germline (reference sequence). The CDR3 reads CAWSPDRAYEQYF. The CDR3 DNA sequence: TGTGCCTGGAGCCCTGACAGGGCCTACGAGCAGTACTTC.

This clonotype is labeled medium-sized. The CDR3 region has the DNA TGTGCCAGTACGGATCATTGGGGCAGGGCGGGAGTGGTGGAGCAGTTCTTC. This codes for CASTDHWGRAGVVEQFF. V and J are TRBV19 and TRBJ2-1; 7 bases are a match to TRBD2. The ends lost 7 bases at V and 10 bases at J; junction bases unmatched: 22. CDR3 length: 17 residues. CDR1 LNHDA and CDR2 SQIVND come from the germline V gene (reference sequence).

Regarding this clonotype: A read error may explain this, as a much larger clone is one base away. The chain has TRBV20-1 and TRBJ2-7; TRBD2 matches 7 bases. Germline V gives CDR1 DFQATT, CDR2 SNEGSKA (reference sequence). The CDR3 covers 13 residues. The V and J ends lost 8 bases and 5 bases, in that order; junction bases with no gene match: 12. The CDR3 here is CSTRGGGAHEQYF. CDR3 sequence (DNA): TGCAGTACACGTGGGGGGGGTGCCCACGAGCAGTACTTC.

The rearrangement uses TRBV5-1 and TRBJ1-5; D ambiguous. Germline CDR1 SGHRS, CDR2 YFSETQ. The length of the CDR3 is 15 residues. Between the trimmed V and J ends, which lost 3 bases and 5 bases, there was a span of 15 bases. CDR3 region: CASSSGGFMYQPQHF. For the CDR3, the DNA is TGCGCCAGCAGCTCGGGCGGGTTCATGTATCAGCCCCAGCATTTT.

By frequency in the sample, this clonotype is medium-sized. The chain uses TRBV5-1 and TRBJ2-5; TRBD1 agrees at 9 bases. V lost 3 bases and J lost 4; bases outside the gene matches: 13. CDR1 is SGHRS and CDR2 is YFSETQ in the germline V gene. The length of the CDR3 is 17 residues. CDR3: CASSSQTGTGNGETQYF. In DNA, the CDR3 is TGCGCCAGCAGCTCACAAACCGGGACAGGGAATGGAGAGACCCAGTACTTC.

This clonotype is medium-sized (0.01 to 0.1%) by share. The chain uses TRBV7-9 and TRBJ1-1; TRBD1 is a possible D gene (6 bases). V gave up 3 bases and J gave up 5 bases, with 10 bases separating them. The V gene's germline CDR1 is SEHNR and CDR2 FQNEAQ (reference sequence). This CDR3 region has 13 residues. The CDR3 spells CASSFRGGTEAFF. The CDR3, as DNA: TGTGCCAGCAGCTTCAGGGGTGGAACTGAAGCTTTCTTT.